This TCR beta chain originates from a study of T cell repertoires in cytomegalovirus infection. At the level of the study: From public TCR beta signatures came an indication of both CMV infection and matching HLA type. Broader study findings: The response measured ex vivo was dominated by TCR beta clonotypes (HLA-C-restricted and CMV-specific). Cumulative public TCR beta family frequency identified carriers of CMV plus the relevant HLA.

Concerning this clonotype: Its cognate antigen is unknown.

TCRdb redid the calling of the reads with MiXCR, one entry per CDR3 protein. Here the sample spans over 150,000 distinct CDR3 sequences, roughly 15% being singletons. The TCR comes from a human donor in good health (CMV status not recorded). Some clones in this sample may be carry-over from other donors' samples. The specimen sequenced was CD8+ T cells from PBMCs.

CDR3 nucleotides: TGTGCCAGCAGCTTAGTTGGACGGTACCAAGAGACCCAGTACTTC. It codes for CASSLVGRYQETQYF. The chain carries TRBV7-6 and TRBJ2-5; no clear D gene. Between the trimmed V and J ends, which lost 1 base and 0 bases, there was a span of 9 bases. Germline values: CDR1 SGHVS, CDR2 FNYEAQ. This CDR3 is built from 15 residues. Complete variable domain (other parts from reference TRBV7-6 and TRBJ2-5): GAGVSQSPRYKVTKRGQDVALRCDPISGHVSLYWYRQALGQGPEFLTYFNYEAQQDKSGLPNDRFSAERPEGSISTLTIQRTEQRDSAMYRCASSLVGRYQETQYFGPGTRLLVL.